What follows are 19 T cell receptor beta chains derived from one specimen sequenced in a study of blood T cell repertoires in COVID-19. Profiling relied on immunoSEQ multiplex PCR, and the TCRdb table lists in-frame clones only, not all of them. Here the sample spans about 150,000 clones, around 89% being singletons. The sequenced sample consisted of peripheral blood. The receptors come from a man younger than 35 with COVID-19, enrolled during active disease.

The chain carries TRBV7-9 and TRBJ2-7, with a tentative D call TRBD1 (6 bases). V lost 2 bases, J lost 1 base, and 9 bases lay in between. This CDR3 region has 14 residues. Germline V gives CDR1 SEHNR, CDR2 FQNEAQ (reference sequence). In DNA form, the CDR3 reads TGTGCCAGCAGCTTAACCACAGGGTCCTACGAGCAGTACTTC. This gives the protein CASSLTTGSYEQYF.

The chain has TRBV24-1 and TRBJ1-2; 7 bases match TRBD1. This CDR3 contains 15 residues. V lost 4 bases to trimming and J lost 6 bases; unmatched junction nucleotides: 10. Germline loops: CDR1 KGHDR, CDR2 SFDVKD. CDR3 sequence reads: CATSESTGLGDGYTF. CDR3 nucleotide sequence: TGTGCCACCAGTGAGTCGACAGGGTTGGGCGATGGCTACACCTTC.

The rearrangement links TRBV5-4 to TRBJ2-7; D might be TRBD2 (6 bases). Germline-derived CDR1 and CDR2 are SGHNT and YYREEE (reference sequence). The CDR3 is 15 amino acids. V was shortened by 5 bases and J by 0 bases, with 15 bases between the two germline ends. The CDR3 DNA follows: TGTGCCAGCAGTTGGAGGGACGGTTCCTCCTACGAGCAGTACTTC. This encodes CASSWRDGSSYEQYF.

V and J are TRBV11-2 and TRBJ2-5; no firm D call. This CDR3 has 13 amino acids. CDR1 SGHAT and CDR2 FQNNGV come from the germline V gene. Between the trimmed V and J ends, which lost 3 bases and 2 bases, there was a span of 7 bases. The CDR3 DNA is TGTGCCAGCAGCTTTCCCCTTCAAGAGACCCAGTACTTC. As protein: CASSFPLQETQYF.

CDR3 region: CASSQEGAGLAGVRDTQYF. The DNA of the CDR3 is TGCGCCAGCAGCCAAGAAGGTGCGGGACTAGCGGGAGTCAGGGATACGCAGTATTTT. The chain joins TRBV4-3 to TRBJ2-3; 14 bases map to TRBD2. V lost 0 bases and J lost 6; bases outside the gene matches: 11. Germline V CDR1 and CDR2: LGHNA, YSLEER. The length of the CDR3 is 19 residues.

The chain is built from TRBV28 and TRBJ2-7; no clear D. The V gene's germline CDR1 is MDHEN and CDR2 SYDVKM. Trimming removed 5 bases from V and 2 bases from J, with 13 bases in between. This CDR3 region has 14 residues. CDR3 coding DNA: TGTGCCAGCAGTCGAAGAGTCGTCGCCTACGAGCAGTACTTC. The encoded protein is CASSRRVVAYEQYF.

This clone was detected a few times. V is TRBV2 and J is TRBJ2-1; D call uncertain. The V end was cut by 2 bases, the J end by 4 bases, with 9 bases between. This CDR3 spans 14 amino acids. The germline CDR1 and CDR2 sequences are SNHLY and FYNNEI. As DNA, the CDR3 is TGTGCCAGCAGTGAAAGAGAACAGTACAATGAGCAGTTCTTC. As protein: CASSEREQYNEQFF. Filled out from reference TRBV2 and TRBJ2-1, the complete variable domain reads EPEVTQTPSHQVTQMGQEVILRCVPISNHLYFYWYRQILGQKVEFLVSFYNNEISEKSEIFDDQFSVERPDGSNFTLKIRSTKLEDSAMYFCASSEREQYNEQFFGPGTRLTVL.

The V call is TRBV11-2, the J call TRBJ2-3; 9 bases are a match to TRBD2. This CDR3 comprises 13 residues. The junction had 5 bases not matched to a gene; V was cut back by 5 bases and J by 8 bases. Looked up from germline, CDR1 is SGHAT and CDR2 is FQNNGV. The CDR3 DNA reads TGTGCCAGCAGCCGCGGGGGGGGGAGTACGCAGTATTTT. Encoded protein: CASSRGGGSTQYF.

The chain joins TRBV11-2 to TRBJ2-7; weak D call: TRBD2 (7 bases). Germline V lookup: CDR1 SGHAT, CDR2 FQNNGV. The CDR3 has 17 residues. Trimming took off 3 bases at V and 2 bases at J, with 20 bases between the two ends. CDR3 nucleotide sequence: TGTGCCAGCAGCTTGGTCCTCGGGGGGACACGGCCCTACGAGCAGTACTTC. Translating gives CASSLVLGGTRPYEQYF.

The chain uses TRBV19 and TRBJ1-1; D is undetermined. The CDR3 length is 12 residues. Trimming removed 10 bases at V and 4 bases at J, with 13 bases between. Per germline, CDR1 LNHDA and CDR2 SQIVND (reference sequence). This CDR3 reads CATVLAGTEAFF. CDR3 sequence (DNA): TGTGCCACCGTTTTGGCTGGCACTGAAGCTTTCTTT.

The chain links TRBV5-1 to TRBJ2-3; D unclear. Germline CDR1 SGHRS, CDR2 YFSETQ. The CDR3 is made up of 14 amino acids. V dropped 0 bases and J dropped 2 bases, with 7 bases sitting between them. CDR3 sequence reads: CASSLDRPTDTQYF. DNA of the CDR3: TGCGCCAGCAGCTTGGACAGACCCACAGATACGCAGTATTTT.

The CDR3 loop reads CASSILTDSGNTIYF. CDR3 in DNA: TGTGCCAGCAGCATCTTAACAGATTCTGGAAACACCATATATTTT. The V gene is TRBV2, the J gene TRBJ1-3; D not certain. The CDR3 length is 15 residues. With 6 bases removed from V and 1 base from J, the gap between germline ends came to 13 bases. Germline CDR1 and CDR2: SNHLY and FYNNEI.

In the case of this clone: A junction end diverges from the germline sequence, so it may reflect a read error. The chain joins TRBV5-1 to TRBJ1-4, with D possibly being TRBD1 (6 bases). This CDR3 comprises 14 residues. Germline assignment: CDR1 SGHRS and CDR2 YFSETQ. DNA of the CDR3: TGCGCCAGCAGCCCGGCTGGGGGCGGTGAAAAACTGCTTTTT. The encoded protein is CASSPAGGGEKLLF.

This chain joins TRBV6-5 and TRBJ1-5, with a tentative D call TRBD1 (6 bases). Between the trimmed V and J ends, which lost 4 bases and 1 base, there was a span of 14 bases. Per the germline V gene, CDR1 is MNHEY and CDR2 is SVGAGI. The CDR3 extends over 16 amino acids. The chain's CDR3 is CASSSGQPKSNQPQHF. The CDR3 DNA follows: TGTGCCAGCAGTTCCGGACAGCCTAAGAGCAATCAGCCCCAGCATTTT.

The genes are TRBV9 and TRBJ2-5; D possibly corresponds to TRBD1 (6 bases). CDR3 length: 18 residues. Per the germline V gene, CDR1 is SGDLS and CDR2 is YYNGEE. Trimming left V 3 bases short and J 5 bases short, with 26 bases between. CDR3 bases: TGTGCCAGCAGCGAGAACGGTAGACCGGTGGGGGCCGGGGAGACCCAGTACTTC. Residues: CASSENGRPVGAGETQYF. The variable domain in full, completed from reference TRBV9 and TRBJ2-5, reads DSGVTQTPKHLITATGQRVTLRCSPRSGDLSVYWYQQSLDQGLQFLIQYYNGEERAKGNILERFSAQQFPDLHSELNLSSLELGDSALYFCASSENGRPVGAGETQYFGPGTRLLVL.

With respect to this clone: This specimen includes other DNA sequences encoding the same CDR3. The gene calls are TRBV5-5 and TRBJ1-2, with 7 bases fitting TRBD1. V shed 0 bases, J shed 2 bases, and the junction held 4 bases outside the gene matches. Germline V gene data show CDR1 as SGHKS and CDR2 as YYEKEE (reference sequence). This CDR3 contains 15 residues. This CDR3 reads CASSLGQGGNYGYTF. In nucleotides, the CDR3 is TGTGCCAGCAGCTTGGGGCAGGGGGGAAACTATGGCTACACCTTC.

This chain joins TRBV7-9 and TRBJ2-7, with 11 bases that match TRBD1. The CDR3 length is 15 residues. In germline, CDR1 is SEHNR, CDR2 FQNEAQ (reference sequence). After removal of 3 bases from V and 4 bases from J, the junction contained 5 bases not matched to a gene. In DNA, the CDR3 is TGTGCCAGCAGCTTCTCCGGGACAGGGGGATACGAGCAGTACTTC. Its protein is CASSFSGTGGYEQYF.

The chain is built from TRBV5-6 and TRBJ2-3, with 9 bases that match TRBD2. Looked up from germline, CDR1 is SGHDT and CDR2 is YYEEEE. The CDR3 covers 15 residues. V was pared by 0 bases and J by 7 bases, with 6 bases of the junction left unmatched. The CDR3 loop is CASSLGAGGPHTQYF. The DNA of the CDR3 is TGTGCCAGCAGCTTGGGGGCGGGAGGGCCTCATACGCAGTATTTT.

The chain recombines TRBV7-2 with TRBJ1-1; the D is unclear. This CDR3 region has 14 residues. Germline values: CDR1 SGHTA, CDR2 FQGNSA. V lost 1 base and J lost 6, with 12 bases in between. CDR3 sequence: CASSLGGGSAEAFF. DNA for the CDR3: TGTGCCAGCAGCTTAGGAGGTGGAAGCGCTGAAGCTTTCTTT.